Sequencing of this T cell receptor (beta chain) was carried out in a study of T cell changes during pregnancy in multiple sclerosis. The repertoire was sequenced with immunoSEQ multiplex PCR; TCRdb's copy has only in-frame clones and lacks some. The sample consists of about 37,000 clones, about 89% of them appearing once. The source of this sequence is a female donor in good health, enrolled as a control in a pregnancy study. Here the sequenced sample was CD4+ T cells from peripheral blood mononuclear cells, taken in the third trimester of pregnancy.

The CDR3 region has the DNA TGTGCCAGCAGCGGAGGGACCCCGTATGGGGAGCAGTACTTC. Translating gives CASSGGTPYGEQYF. V and J are TRBV7-8 and TRBJ2-7; D possibly corresponds to TRBD2 (6 bases). The CDR3 is 14 residues long. Germline V gene lookup returns CDR1 SGHVS and CDR2 FQNEAQ. The V end was cut by 5 bases, the J end by 7 bases, with 18 bases between.